The 26 T cell receptor beta chains in this list originate from one sample, sequenced in a study of blood T cell repertoires in COVID-19. Measured with immunoSEQ multiplex PCR; TCRdb has only the in-frame clones, and not every one. This table holds about 120,000 clones, about 85% found once. The sample consisted of peripheral blood. These receptor sequences come from a man older than 75 with acute or convalescent COVID-19.

The chain is built from TRBV12-3 or TRBV12-4 and TRBJ1-2; 8 bases agree with TRBD1. J was trimmed by 7 bases and V by 6 bases; bases with no gene match: 7. The CDR3 has 13 residues. CDR3 residues: CASSQGQVFGYTF. Here the CDR3 DNA reads TGTGCCAGCAGCCAGGGACAGGTATTTGGCTACACCTTC.

Worth noting for this clone: Within the sample, other DNA sequences also encode this same CDR3. This sequence joins TRBV12-3 or TRBV12-4 and TRBJ1-2, with 7 positions matching TRBD1. The CDR3 is 13 amino acids. The V and J ends lost 3 bases and 5 bases, in that order; junction bases with no gene match: 3. The CDR3: CASSLAQGYGYTF. DNA of the CDR3: TGTGCCAGCAGTTTGGCACAGGGGTATGGCTACACCTTC.

V gene TRBV7-8 combines with J gene TRBJ2-3; a weak D match, TRBD1 (6 bases). The CDR3 consists of 16 residues. Germline values: CDR1 SGHVS, CDR2 FQNEAQ. Trimming left V 2 bases short and J 4 bases short, with 16 bases between. CDR3 sequence (DNA): TGTGCCAGCAGCTTAAACTGGGGGCCTGGGGCAGATACGCAGTATTTT. Its protein is CASSLNWGPGADTQYF.

The chain couples TRBV6-5 to TRBJ1-2; 7 nucleotides align to TRBD1. V lost 2 bases, J lost 6 bases, and 6 bases stayed unmatched. Germline V lookup: CDR1 MNHEY, CDR2 SVGAGI. CDR3 length equals 14 residues. The CDR3 coding sequence is TGTGCCAGCAGTTACCTCACAGGGGCGGATGGCTACACCTTC. The encoded protein is CASSYLTGADGYTF.

The chain uses TRBV18 and TRBJ1-6, with 11 bases lining up with TRBD1. The J segment lost 10 bases and the V segment lost 3 bases, leaving 2 bases of the junction unmatched. The CDR3 is made up of 14 amino acids. Germline V gene data show CDR1 as KGHSH and CDR2 as LQKENI. CDR3 in amino acids: CASSPGQGASPLHF. The CDR3 coding sequence is TGTGCCAGCTCACCCGGACAGGGGGCCTCACCCCTCCACTTT.

The V gene is TRBV6-5, the J gene TRBJ1-1, with 8 bases aligning to TRBD1. Germline assignment: CDR1 MNHEY and CDR2 SVGAGI. Trimming at V came to 10 bases and at J to 6 bases, leaving 10 bases not matched to a gene. The CDR3 sequence is 13 residues long. The CDR3 loop is CATTGVVGPEAFF. For the CDR3, the DNA is TGTGCCACGACAGGGGTAGTAGGACCTGAAGCTTTCTTT.

The V and J genes are TRBV2 and TRBJ2-7, with TRBD1 identical over 9 bases. Germline CDR1 SNHLY, CDR2 FYNNEI. The CDR3 is 15 amino acids. V trimming: 7 bases; J trimming: 4 bases; junction bases outside the gene matches: 11. The CDR3 reads CASIVGDRASYEQYF. CDR3 bases: TGTGCCAGCATTGTGGGGGACAGGGCATCTTACGAGCAGTACTTC.

This sequence joins TRBV6-5 and TRBJ2-2; D gene unclear. This CDR3 has 14 residues. Trimming left V 6 bases short and J 3 bases short, with 11 bases between. Germline CDR1 is MNHEY and CDR2 is SVGAGI. The CDR3 loop reads CASRREYDTGELFF. CDR3 bases: TGTGCCAGCAGACGCGAGTACGACACCGGGGAGCTGTTTTTT.

This chain connects TRBV7-7 to TRBJ2-3, with TRBD2 matching 9 bases. Trimming cost V 5 bases and J 3 bases; bases outside gene matches: 6. Germline CDR1 is SSHAT and CDR2 is FNYEAQ (reference sequence). This CDR3 has 15 amino acids. The CDR3 protein is CASSTLAGGTDTQYF. CDR3 coding DNA: TGTGCCAGCAGCACACTAGCGGGTGGGACAGATACGCAGTATTTT.

This clone was observed a single time. The chain recombines TRBV30 with TRBJ1-2; D is undetermined. Germline CDR1 GTSNPN, CDR2 SVGIG (reference sequence). This CDR3 comprises 12 residues. Between the trimmed V and J ends, which lost 6 bases and 2 bases, there was a span of 10 bases. The CDR3 DNA sequence: TGTGCCTGCCTCCGGGGAAACTATGGCTACACCTTC. Protein sequence: CACLRGNYGYTF.

CDR3 sequence: CASSSTGGARGYTF. In DNA, the CDR3 is TGTGCCAGCAGTTCAACAGGGGGCGCTAGGGGCTACACCTTC. V gene TRBV6-6 combines with J gene TRBJ1-2, with TRBD1 matching 9 bases. From germline, CDR1 is MNHNY and CDR2 SVGAGI (reference sequence). With 4 bases clipped from V and 8 bases from J, the junction kept 8 bases outside the gene matches. This CDR3 region has 14 residues.

This sequence joins TRBV20-1 and TRBJ2-5, with 8 nucleotides matching TRBD2. The CDR3 has 13 residues. Trimming cost V 3 bases and J 4 bases; bases outside gene matches: 4. Looked up from germline, CDR1 is DFQATT and CDR2 is SNEGSKA (reference sequence). This CDR3 is CSASFGGGETQYF. CDR3 DNA: TGCAGTGCTAGTTTCGGGGGGGGAGAGACCCAGTACTTC.

The chain joins TRBV12-1 to TRBJ1-1; the table assigns TRBD1, which was not confirmed against the DNA. TRBV12-1 has pseudogene status. The CDR3 is made up of 15 amino acids. The CDR3 nucleotides are TGTGCCAGCAGCCCCCCCGGGACACCGAACACTGAAGCTTTCTTT. Translating gives CASSPPGTPNTEAFF.

This sequence joins TRBV12-3 or TRBV12-4 and TRBJ1-1; no reliable D call. Trimming left V 5 bases short and J 7 bases short, with 5 bases between. This CDR3 region has 10 residues. CDR3: CASSRFEAFF. The CDR3 DNA is TGTGCCAGCAGTCGGTTTGAAGCTTTCTTT.

This clone was recorded a few times. The gene calls are TRBV6-5 and TRBJ2-7, with TRBD1 matching 7 bases. Per the germline V gene, CDR1 is MNHEY and CDR2 is SVGAGI. V was clipped by 4 bases and J by 5 bases; unmatched bases: 8. The CDR3 length is 14 residues. The CDR3 DNA is TGTGCCAGCAGTTCAAGACAGGGCAGAGACGAGCAGTACTTC. Translated: CASSSRQGRDEQYF.

V and J are TRBV6-5 and TRBJ2-3; 7 bases map to TRBD2. The germline CDR1 and CDR2 sequences are MNHEY and SVGAGI. The CDR3 totals 15 residues. Unmatched junction bases numbered 11, after V lost 10 bases and J lost 1 base. CDR3 nucleotide sequence: TGTGCCACCCCGGCAGAGCGGGGAGGCACAGATACGCAGTATTTT. Translated: CATPAERGGTDTQYF.

This clone is a singleton in its sample. The chain couples TRBV30 to TRBJ1-2; tentatively, D is TRBD1 (6 bases). Germline CDR1 GTSNPN, CDR2 SVGIG (reference sequence). Deletions cut 2 bases from V and 4 bases from J, with 17 bases between. CDR3 length equals 15 residues. CDR3 amino acids: CAWSRGTPAGYGYTF. The CDR3 nucleotides read TGTGCCTGGAGTAGGGGGACCCCGGCTGGCTATGGCTACACCTTC.

V gene TRBV25-1 combines with J gene TRBJ2-3; 8 bases line up with TRBD1. Germline assignment: CDR1 MGHDK and CDR2 SYGVNS. The CDR3 length is 16 residues. With V trimmed by 1 base and J by 0 bases, 3 bases remained unmatched. This chain's CDR3 is CASSEFGQGSTDTQYF. CDR3 nucleotides: TGTGCCAGCAGTGAATTCGGACAGGGAAGCACAGATACGCAGTATTTT.

J is TRBJ2-7 and V is TRBV7-9; weak D call: TRBD2 (5 bases). This CDR3 has 15 amino acids. Trimming shortened V by 1 base and J by 5 bases, and 15 bases separated the two germline ends. Germline V CDR1 and CDR2: SEHNR, FQNEAQ (reference sequence). The CDR3 nucleotides read TGTGCCAGCAGCTTAGTCTCCGCCGGGCGGGACGAGCAGTACTTC. As protein: CASSLVSAGRDEQYF.

The chain couples TRBV24-1 to TRBJ1-4; TRBD1 matches at 8 bases. There are 15 residues in the CDR3. Germline V gene sequence: CDR1 KGHDR, CDR2 SFDVKD. V gave up 2 bases and J gave up 3 bases; unmatched junction bases: 1. The CDR3 reads CATSDSQGANEKLFF. The CDR3 DNA follows: TGTGCCACCAGTGATTCACAGGGGGCTAATGAAAAACTGTTTTTT.

V gene TRBV6-2 or TRBV6-3 combines with J gene TRBJ2-1; the match to TRBD2 covers 10 bases. The V gene's germline CDR1 is MNHEY and CDR2 SVGEGT. Losses at the gene ends were 5 bases for V and 4 bases for J; bases not matched to a gene: 8. This CDR3 comprises 16 residues. The CDR3 protein is CASSPSGTSDYNEQFF. CDR3 nucleotides: TGTGCCAGCAGTCCCTCCGGGACTAGCGATTACAATGAGCAGTTCTTC.

The chain uses TRBV11-1 and TRBJ1-1; 9 nucleotides agree with TRBD1. This CDR3 has 14 residues. Germline CDR1 reads SGHAT; CDR2 reads FQDESV (reference sequence). V shed 5 bases and J 4 bases; nucleotides not matched to a gene: 5. The CDR3 is CASSPGQGPTEAFF. DNA for the CDR3: TGTGCCAGCAGCCCGGGACAGGGTCCCACTGAAGCTTTCTTT.

This clone was observed once. V and J are TRBV10-3 and TRBJ2-3; TRBD2 might be the D (5 bases). Trimming pared 0 bases from V and 0 bases from J, leaving 10 bases between. CDR3 length: 16 amino acids. Germline loops: CDR1 ENHRY, CDR2 SYGVKD. In DNA form, the CDR3 reads TGTGCCATCAGTGAGTCGGAGGCGGCCAGCACAGATACGCAGTATTTT. Translated, it gives CAISESEAASTDTQYF.

This chain uses TRBV11-2 with TRBJ1-1; TRBD1 matches 10 bases. V lost 5 bases and J lost 5; bases outside the gene matches: 5. The CDR3 runs to 14 residues. CDR1 is SGHAT, CDR2 FQNNGV, per germline. The CDR3 loop reads CASSPGTGETEAFF. The DNA for the CDR3 is TGTGCCAGCAGCCCGGGGACAGGGGAGACTGAAGCTTTCTTT.

The chain couples TRBV19 to TRBJ1-1; D gene unclear. The germline CDR1 and CDR2 sequences are LNHDA and SQIVND (reference sequence). Trimming cost V 7 bases and J 6 bases, with 18 bases left between them. This CDR3 region has 14 residues. The CDR3 DNA follows: TGTGCCAGTAAGGCGGCGGTAGTAGTCGCTGAAGCTTTCTTT. Its protein is CASKAAVVVAEAFF.

V gene TRBV12-3 or TRBV12-4 combines with J gene TRBJ2-3; D not certain. The V gene lost 1 base and the J gene lost 6 bases, with 8 bases spanning the gap. The CDR3 consists of 13 residues. CDR3 nucleotide sequence: TGTGCCAGCAGTTTAGGAGCACTGGATACGCAGTATTTT. It translates to CASSLGALDTQYF.